This is a list of T cell receptor beta chains from one sample in a study of shared T cell receptors in the human thymus. TCRdb keeps only in-frame clones here, not all; method: immunoSEQ multiplex PCR. The sample has some 760,000 clones, over 75% seen once. In addition, the sample was reused for a study of human thymus T cells.

Sequenced material: thymocytes. All receptors come from a girl less than two years old with a congenital heart defect. CDR3s include the opening cysteine and the closing phenylalanine or tryptophan. Each record gives: V gene, D gene, clone size, J gene, CDR3 DNA, CDR3 protein. A D gene is named only where the DNA matches it firmly. Clone size appears in some rows only: once, few, many, or a class for an expanded clone.

V gene: TRBV7-9
D gene: NA
clone size: NA
J gene: TRBJ1-2
CDR3 DNA: TGTGCCAGCAGCTTAGGGGGAGCTAACTATGGCTACACCTTC
CDR3 protein: CASSLGGANYGYTF

V gene: TRBV10-3
D gene: TRBD1
clone size: NA
J gene: TRBJ1-2
CDR3 DNA: TGTGCCATCAGTGAGCGAGTCCGGGGGCGACAGGGGACCTATGGCTACACCTTC
CDR3 protein: CAISERVRGRQGTYGYTF

V gene: TRBV5-6
D gene: NA
clone size: few
J gene: TRBJ1-1
CDR3 DNA: TGTGCCAGCAGCTCGACAGTTGAAGCTTTCTTT
CDR3 protein: CASSSTVEAFF

V gene: TRBV19
D gene: TRBD2
clone size: NA
J gene: TRBJ2-3
CDR3 DNA: TGTGCCAGTAGTAGCCCGGGACTAGCGGGGGGCACAGATACGCAGTATTTT
CDR3 protein: CASSSPGLAGGTDTQYF

V gene: TRBV19
D gene: NA
clone size: NA
J gene: TRBJ1-4
CDR3 DNA: TGTGCCAGTAGTCCGCCGGCGACAGTAGAAGCAACTAATGAAAAACTGTTTTTT
CDR3 protein: CASSPPATVEATNEKLFF

V gene: TRBV5-4
D gene: NA
clone size: NA
J gene: TRBJ1-1
CDR3 DNA: TGTGCCAGCAGCTTCGGAGGCCCGCCGAACACTGAAGCTTTCTTT
CDR3 protein: CASSFGGPPNTEAFF

V gene: TRBV19
D gene: NA
clone size: NA
J gene: TRBJ1-2
CDR3 DNA: TGTGCCACCAGGGGAGACAGCATCTTCTATGGCTACACCTTC
CDR3 protein: CATRGDSIFYGYTF

V gene: TRBV4-1
D gene: NA
clone size: NA
J gene: TRBJ1-1
CDR3 DNA: TGCGCCAGCAGCCAAGGTGAGGGAGGAGGCGAAGCTTTCTTT
CDR3 protein: CASSQGEGGGEAFF

V gene: TRBV7-6
D gene: TRBD1
clone size: NA
J gene: TRBJ2-7
CDR3 DNA: TGTGCCAGCAGTGACTATTCAGACAGGGGTCCTACCTACGAGCAGTACTTC
CDR3 protein: CASSDYSDRGPTYEQYF

V gene: TRBV4-3
D gene: NA
clone size: once
J gene: TRBJ1-6
CDR3 DNA: TGCGCCAGCAGCCAAGACCTTGGGGGGGGGAATTCACCCCTCCACTTT
CDR3 protein: CASSQDLGGGNSPLHF

V gene: TRBV4-1
D gene: NA
clone size: NA
J gene: TRBJ2-3
CDR3 DNA: TGCGCCAGCAGCCAAGTCCCGGGGTCCACAGATACGCAGTATTTT
CDR3 protein: CASSQVPGSTDTQYF

V gene: TRBV28
D gene: NA
clone size: NA
J gene: TRBJ1-2
CDR3 DNA: TGTGCCAGCAGTTTAAGGGGGTTGGGCTACACCTTC
CDR3 protein: CASSLRGLGYTF

V gene: TRBV19
D gene: NA
clone size: NA
J gene: TRBJ2-7
CDR3 DNA: TGTGCCAGTAGTATACGGACAGCCATCGAGCAGTACTTC
CDR3 protein: CASSIRTAIEQYF

V gene: TRBV11-1
D gene: TRBD1
clone size: NA
J gene: TRBJ2-1
CDR3 DNA: TGTGCCAGCAGCTACCGGGACAGGGATGATGAGCAGTTCTTC
CDR3 protein: CASSYRDRDDEQFF

V gene: TRBV9
D gene: NA
clone size: NA
J gene: TRBJ2-5
CDR3 DNA: TGTGCCAGCAGCGTAGTAGGTACAGTCCAAGAGACCCAGTACTTC
CDR3 protein: CASSVVGTVQETQYF

V gene: TRBV9
D gene: NA
clone size: NA
J gene: TRBJ2-3
CDR3 DNA: TGTGCCAGCAACACCCGGGACACTCGGTCCACAGATACGCAGTATTTT
CDR3 protein: CASNTRDTRSTDTQYF

V gene: TRBV13
D gene: NA
clone size: once
J gene: TRBJ1-4
CDR3 DNA: TGTGCCAGCAGCTCCCTAGATAATGAAAAACTGTTTTTT
CDR3 protein: CASSSLDNEKLFF

V gene: TRBV14
D gene: TRBD1
clone size: NA
J gene: TRBJ1-2
CDR3 DNA: TGTGCCAGCAGCCAAGAAAGTGGGACAGGGAAGGGTAGTGGCTACACCTTC
CDR3 protein: CASSQESGTGKGSGYTF

V gene: TRBV6-1
D gene: TRBD1
clone size: NA
J gene: TRBJ2-1
CDR3 DNA: TGTGCCTGCCAACAGGGGGCCTCCTACAATGAGCAGTTCTTC
CDR3 protein: CACQQGASYNEQFF

V gene: TRBV5-8
D gene: NA
clone size: NA
J gene: TRBJ2-2
CDR3 DNA: TGTGCCAGCAGCTACGCACCCACGACTGAGACCGGGGAGCTGTTTTTT
CDR3 protein: CASSYAPTTETGELFF

V gene: TRBV5-1
D gene: NA
clone size: NA
J gene: TRBJ2-4
CDR3 DNA: TGCGCCAGCAGCTTACCCCCAGGGGACATTCAGTACTTC
CDR3 protein: CASSLPPGDIQYF

V gene: TRBV5-6
D gene: NA
clone size: NA
J gene: TRBJ1-6
CDR3 DNA: TGTGCCAGCAGCTTTGGATTCGTGACTCCGAGCTCCTATAATTCACCCCTCCACTTT
CDR3 protein: CASSFGFVTPSSYNSPLHF

V gene: TRBV4-2
D gene: NA
clone size: once
J gene: TRBJ1-6
CDR3 DNA: TGTGCCAGCAGCCCTGGGGGGGCTGTTCGATCACCCCTCCACTTT
CDR3 protein: CASSPGGAVRSPLHF

V gene: TRBV29-1
D gene: TRBD1
clone size: NA
J gene: TRBJ2-7
CDR3 DNA: TGCAGCGTCGGGCGTCCCGGGACAGGGGGCGAGGGGGACGAGCAGTACTTC
CDR3 protein: CSVGRPGTGGEGDEQYF

V gene: TRBV6-1
D gene: TRBD1
clone size: once
J gene: TRBJ1-1
CDR3 DNA: TGTGCCAGCAGTCCCCGACAGGGCGGGAACACTGAAGCTTTCTTT
CDR3 protein: CASSPRQGGNTEAFF

V gene: TRBV19
D gene: NA
clone size: NA
J gene: TRBJ2-2
CDR3 DNA: TGTGCCAGTAGCCTTTACTCCGGGACACCCGACACCGGGGAGCTGTTTTTT
CDR3 protein: CASSLYSGTPDTGELFF

V gene: TRBV11-1
D gene: TRBD1
clone size: NA
J gene: TRBJ2-3
CDR3 DNA: TGTGCCAGCAGCGCCCGGACAGGGAGAACAGATACGCAGTATTTT
CDR3 protein: CASSARTGRTDTQYF

V gene: TRBV28
D gene: TRBD1
clone size: NA
J gene: TRBJ1-2
CDR3 DNA: TGTGCCAGCATCCCTGGGACAGCCTATGGCTACACCTTC
CDR3 protein: CASIPGTAYGYTF

V gene: TRBV4-2
D gene: NA
clone size: NA
J gene: TRBJ1-6
CDR3 DNA: TGTGCCAGCAGCCCGAGGCAGAGCTCCTATAATTCACCCCTCCACTTT
CDR3 protein: CASSPRQSSYNSPLHF

V gene: TRBV6-5
D gene: NA
clone size: NA
J gene: TRBJ1-2
CDR3 DNA: TGTGCCAGCATCGGGAAGAACTATGGCTACACCTTC
CDR3 protein: CASIGKNYGYTF

V gene: TRBV30
D gene: NA
clone size: NA
J gene: TRBJ2-7
CDR3 DNA: TGTGCCTGGAGTGTACGGGTAGGGGGTCTGGGACATCCACCATCGGACTACGAGCAGTACTTC
CDR3 protein: CAWSVRVGGLGHPPSDYEQYF

V gene: TRBV10-2
D gene: NA
clone size: few
J gene: TRBJ1-3
CDR3 DNA: TGCGCCAGCAGTGAGTCCCGGAGAGCTGGAAACACCATATATTTT
CDR3 protein: CASSESRRAGNTIYF

V gene: TRBV12-5
D gene: TRBD1
clone size: NA
J gene: TRBJ1-5
CDR3 DNA: TGTGCTAGTGGTTGGAACGACAGGGGGGATCAGCCCCAGCATTTT
CDR3 protein: CASGWNDRGDQPQHF

V gene: TRBV4-1
D gene: TRBD2
clone size: NA
J gene: TRBJ2-5
CDR3 DNA: TGCGCCAGCAGCCAAGATCCTGTTGGACTAGCGGACCTACAAGAGACCCAGTACTTC
CDR3 protein: CASSQDPVGLADLQETQYF

V gene: TRBV15
D gene: TRBD1
clone size: NA
J gene: TRBJ1-4
CDR3 DNA: TGTGCCACCAGCTCCCGGGACAGGGTTCCGAATGAAAAACTGTTTTTT
CDR3 protein: CATSSRDRVPNEKLFF

V gene: TRBV10-3
D gene: NA
clone size: NA
J gene: TRBJ1-2
CDR3 DNA: TGTGCCATCAGCCCCTACGGGGACACGGGCTATGGCTACACCTTC
CDR3 protein: CAISPYGDTGYGYTF

V gene: TRBV5-1
D gene: NA
clone size: NA
J gene: TRBJ2-2
CDR3 DNA: TGCGCCAGCAGCGTTGTAGGTATCGAAAAGGGGCCCACCGGGGAGCTGTTTTTT
CDR3 protein: CASSVVGIEKGPTGELFF

V gene: TRBV9
D gene: TRBD2
clone size: NA
J gene: TRBJ2-7
CDR3 DNA: TGTGCCAGCAGCCCCCGTGGACGACTAGCGGGTGAGCAGTACTTC
CDR3 protein: CASSPRGRLAGEQYF

V gene: TRBV11-3
D gene: NA
clone size: NA
J gene: TRBJ1-1
CDR3 DNA: TGTGCCAGCAGCTTATCAGGGATGAACACTGAAGCTTTCTTT
CDR3 protein: CASSLSGMNTEAFF

V gene: TRBV18
D gene: TRBD1
clone size: NA
J gene: TRBJ2-3
CDR3 DNA: TGTGCCAGCTCACAAGGACAGGAGGATACGCAGTATTTT
CDR3 protein: CASSQGQEDTQYF

V gene: TRBV2
D gene: NA
clone size: NA
J gene: TRBJ1-4
CDR3 DNA: TGTGCCAGCCTGAGGGGGTGGCGGGATGAAAAACTGTTTTTT
CDR3 protein: CASLRGWRDEKLFF